This TCR beta chain was recovered during a study of shared clonotypes between healthy human individuals. Study findings and constraints: Clonotypes not shared had lower generation probabilities than those common to all four donors. An effect of sequencing depth on clonotype sharing among donors was expected.

Replicate PCRs run on sorted subsets employed roughly 190 ng DNA, roughly 30,000 T cell genomes. Measured with immunoSEQ multiplex PCR; TCRdb has only the in-frame clones, and not every one. The table records under 350,000 clones, around 86% of them present only once. Points on this clone: The antigen is unknown.

Donors had no recently reported acute infections or vaccinations and were HIV-negative. Sequenced sample: memory CD8+ T cells sorted from blood. Subset: CD45RO+ cells pooled with CCR7-negative TemRA cells. This TCR was recovered from a young man in good health.

The CDR3 sequence: CASSLTGTGGSGYTF. In nucleotides, the CDR3 is TGTGCCAGCAGCTTGACCGGGACAGGGGGTTCCGGCTACACCTTC. The chain carries TRBV5-4 and TRBJ1-2, with 11 nucleotides matching TRBD1. This CDR3 is 15 amino acids long. J was trimmed by 8 bases and V by 1 base; bases with no gene match: 7. Germline lookup yields CDR1 SGHNT and CDR2 YYREEE (reference sequence).